This T cell receptor (beta chain) originates from a study of blood T cell repertoires in COVID-19 (dated by TCRdb to 2020 to 2022). In terms of the full investigation: Samples covering the acute and convalescent phases of COVID-19 were provided by collaborators in the United States, Italy and Spain. The repertoires were made available in a free public database intended to serve as a resource for research on the immune response to SARS-CoV-2. Subjects who had been exposed to COVID-19, were actively infected with it, or had recovered from it provided the deeply sampled blood TCRbeta repertoires that made up the dataset. The prospective study material was composed of cDNA or gDNA derived from T cells, B-cell-depleted T cells, or PBMCs. Sample metadata almost always included a de-identified subject ID, COVID-19 status, age in years and sex. HLA class I and class II types, where available, came from metadata supplied by the sample provider rather than from assay-based typing. The samples were drawn from two sources: the first 160 participants of the ongoing ImmuneRACE study, and 1,000 to 1,500 subjects contributed by 6 global collaborators. Study-wide findings and limitations: How much clinical and demographic metadata was included differed by source and by participant, and the metadata was provided uncurated.

CDR1 and CDR2, per the germline V gene (reference sequence), are WNHNN and SYGVQD. V has 5 bases trimmed and J has 12 bases trimmed; junction bases matching no gene number 7. Its CDR3 holds 13 amino acids, cysteine through phenylalanine. CDR3 DNA is the only sequence kept; it has 39 bases, read in frame from the first base. Comment on this clone: Its recognized antigen is unknown. Qualities for individual bases were not recorded, and no much larger clone is one base off.

TCRbeta CDR3 regions were amplified from genomic DNA using the immunoSEQ Assay, a bias-controlled multiplex PCR. Turning to the authors' computational methods: Nucleated cell counts per sample were estimated from amplification of reference gene primers within the assay. To quantify the absolute abundance of each unique TCRbeta CDR3 rearrangement, sequence reads were collapsed and filtered. For each sample, productive Simpson clonality was calculated by taking the square root of Simpson's diversity index across productive rearrangements. TCRdb mirrors the immuneACCESS table, restricted to in-frame sequences. Some clones are absent from its copies; in checked studies, under half trace to an unresolved V gene, and the reason for the others is unknown. V and J calls and clone size are copied from that table; D and trimming were computed from the DNA. The sample table holds a few hundred thousand clones, of which approximately 80% were seen once. The leading ten clones occupy less than 5.5% of the sample.

Participants in the prospective study were aged about 18 to 90 years, lived in 20 to 25 United States geographic areas, and enrolled through a virtual design. To assign participants to cohorts, the prospective study relied on clinical history that participants themselves reported in a screening survey and a study questionnaire. Exposed participants were defined as having been in contact with someone with a PCR-confirmed or clinician-diagnosed COVID-19 case within 2 weeks of study entry. In the prospective study, mobile phlebotomists collected whole blood, serum and a nasopharyngeal or oropharyngeal swab from each participant. Over an approximately 2-month period, participants in the prospective study had the option of providing additional blood draws and questionnaires. Before DNA extraction, blood samples from the prospective study were shipped at room temperature or frozen.

The TCR comes from a man aged 35 to 55 who had been exposed to COVID-19. Sequenced sample: PBMCs or T cells enriched from blood (not recorded which). The rearranged chain carries TRBV10-1 and TRBJ2-1, with 10 junctional bases fitting TRBD1. The CDR3 is CASSQPGQGRQFF. The bases are TGCGCCAGCAGTCAACCGGGACAGGGGCGGCAGTTCTTC.